This record covers a single TCR beta chain. Sequencing of TCR beta was performed on blood CD8+ T cells and on blood CD4+ T cells. TEMRA cells underwent FACS enrichment and CD8+ and CD4+ T cells underwent negative isolation. The data were obtained in a study of CD8 T cells in Susac syndrome. The CDR3 consists of 12 residues. Germline loops: CDR1 DFQATT, CDR2 SNEGSKA (reference sequence). The V segment lost 2 bases and the J segment 6 bases; nucleotides outside the gene matches: 0. RNA amounts of roughly 0.5 to 1 ug underwent reverse transcription with random hexamers. An immunoSEQ multiplex PCR generated amplified TCR beta CDR3 products spanning 54 Vbeta and 13 Jbeta. TCRdb reprocessed the immunoSEQ multiplex PCR reads via MiXCR and lists one record per CDR3 protein. In the table there are 140,000 to 150,000 distinct CDR3 sequences, around 94% of which are singletons.

V usage is TRBV20-1 and J usage is TRBJ2-2; 7 bases agree with TRBD1. The receptor was derived from a human donor in good health. Input material: CD4+ T cells from PBMCs. The CDR3 protein is CSARRGPGELFF. The CDR3 DNA reads as TGCAGTGCTAGAAGGGGGCCCGGGGAGCTGTTTTTT.